Reported below is one T cell receptor (beta chain). Antigen unknown. The authors amplified TCR beta CDR3 regions, and they did so from RNA transcripts for repertoire sequencing. RT-PCR was first run with HTBI primers, then multiplex PCR in a second round. TCRdb called the multiplex PCR reads again in MiXCR, with one record for every CDR3 protein. The sample contains hundreds of thousands of distinct CDR3 sequences, 40% of which appear only once. The J segment lost 7 bases and the V segment lost 6 bases, leaving 15 bases of the junction unmatched. CDR1 and CDR2 from the germline V gene are SQVTM and ANQGSEA. The CDR3 has 14 residues. This sample stems from a study of Graves' ophthalmopathy and Graves' hyperthyroidism. Findings of the study overall: The authors also found most expanded thyroid clonotypes above 0.001 frequency in blood. Prediction of ophthalmopathy progression reached roughly 70% sensitivity and approximately 74% specificity.

PBMCs had their origin in fresh peripheral blood (about 10 ml). The chain links TRBV29-1 to TRBJ2-7; 7 nucleotides agree with TRBD1. This sequence was found in an adult man with Graves' ophthalmopathy. Input material: peripheral blood. CDR3 DNA sequence: TGCAGCGTCGCGGACAGGACGGACACCGGGGAGCAGTACTTC. Translation gives CSVADRTDTGEQYF.